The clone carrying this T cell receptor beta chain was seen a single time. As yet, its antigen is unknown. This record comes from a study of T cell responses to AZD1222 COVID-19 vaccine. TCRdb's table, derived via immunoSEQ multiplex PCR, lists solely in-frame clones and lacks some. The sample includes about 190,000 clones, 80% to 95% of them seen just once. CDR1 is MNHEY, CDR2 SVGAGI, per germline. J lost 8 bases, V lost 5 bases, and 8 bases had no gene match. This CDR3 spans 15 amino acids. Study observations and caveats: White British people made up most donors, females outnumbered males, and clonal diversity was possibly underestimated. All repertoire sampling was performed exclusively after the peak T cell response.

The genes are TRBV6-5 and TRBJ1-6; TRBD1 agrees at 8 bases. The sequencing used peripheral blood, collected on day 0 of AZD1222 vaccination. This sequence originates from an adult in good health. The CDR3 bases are TGTGCCAGCAGTCAGGACAGGGTGAGGGATTCACCCCTCCACTTT. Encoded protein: CASSQDRVRDSPLHF.